Here is one TCR beta chain with its context. Its antigen is unidentified. At one end, the junction sequence differs from germline, possibly due to a read error. The data belong to a study of blood T cells in healthy people across ages. Study-level findings and limits: More naive CD4+ cells and higher diversity marked long-lived donors relative to aged donors.

The CDR3 extends over 16 amino acids. From germline, CDR1 is DFQATT and CDR2 SNEGSKA (reference sequence). A second PCR of roughly 7 to 11 cycles used a sample-barcoded 5' primer and a J-beta primer mix. TCRdb processed the 5' RACE reads anew with MiXCR; each CDR3 protein has one entry. The data show around 2 million distinct CDR3 sequences, with approximately 39% seen just once and roughly 23% held by the top ten. The chain has TRBV20-1 and TRBJ2-1; 8 bases are shared with TRBD2. This receptor was identified in a human donor in good health. The sequenced material came from blood. CDR3: CSARDITSGFYSEQFF. The CDR3 DNA sequence: TGCAGTGCTAGAGATATCACTAGCGGATTTTACAGTGAGCAGTTCTTC.